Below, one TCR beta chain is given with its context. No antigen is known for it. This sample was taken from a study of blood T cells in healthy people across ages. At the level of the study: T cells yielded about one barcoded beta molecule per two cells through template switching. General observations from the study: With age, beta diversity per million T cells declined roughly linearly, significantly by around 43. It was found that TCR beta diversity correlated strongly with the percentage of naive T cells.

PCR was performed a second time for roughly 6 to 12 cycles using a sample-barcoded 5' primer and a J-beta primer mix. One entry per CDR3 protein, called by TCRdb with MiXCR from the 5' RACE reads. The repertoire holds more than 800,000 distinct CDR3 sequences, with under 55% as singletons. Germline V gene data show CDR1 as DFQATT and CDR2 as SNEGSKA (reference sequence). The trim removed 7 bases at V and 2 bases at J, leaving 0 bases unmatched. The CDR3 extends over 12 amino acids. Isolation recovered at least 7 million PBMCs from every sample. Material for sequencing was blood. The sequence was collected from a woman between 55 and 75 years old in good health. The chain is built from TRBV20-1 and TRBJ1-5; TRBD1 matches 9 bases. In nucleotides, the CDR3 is TGCAGTGGGACAGGGGGCAATCAGCCCCAGCATTTT. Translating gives CSGTGGNQPQHF.